Listed below are T cell receptor beta chains from one sample, sequenced in a study of T and B cells in COVID-19 patients. TCRdb processed the multiplex PCR reads anew with MiXCR; each CDR3 protein has one entry. Among tens of thousands of distinct CDR3 sequences listed, 30% to 35% were seen once. The sequencing sample was made of blood. The receptors here all came from a human donor who had recovered from COVID-19. CDR3s include the opening cysteine and the closing phenylalanine or tryptophan. A D gene is named only where the DNA matches it firmly. Clone size is given for some rows only: seen once, a few or many times, or a class if the clone is expanded.

v_gene,j_gene,abundance,d_gene,CDR3aa,CDR3nt
TRBV19,TRBJ1-6,medium-sized,TRBD1,CASRLGTGSGSPLHF,TGTGCCAGTAGACTCGGGACAGGTTCGGGCTCACCCCTCCACTTT
TRBV13,TRBJ1-1,.,.,CASGTQNTEAFF,TGCGCCAGTGGGACGCAGAACACTGAAGCTTTCTTT
TRBV10-3,TRBJ2-7,.,TRBD2,CAISDPAGGAYEQYF,TGTGCCATCAGTGACCCAGCGGGAGGAGCATACGAGCAGTACTTC
TRBV6-5,TRBJ2-5,many,.,CASSRTVVRGETQYF,TGTGCCAGCAGTCGGACAGTCGTCCGAGGGGAGACCCAGTACTTC
TRBV12-3/TRBV12-4,TRBJ2-7,.,TRBD2,CASSLGASGGAYEQYF,TGTGCCAGCAGTTTAGGAGCTAGCGGGGGGGCCTACGAGCAGTACTTC
TRBV19,TRBJ1-1,few,TRBD1,CVRQGVDTEAFF,TGTGTTAGACAGGGTGTTGACACTGAAGCTTTCTTT
TRBV29-1,TRBJ2-2,medium-sized,.,CSVEDKEGPPGELFF,TGCAGCGTTGAAGATAAGGAAGGTCCCCCCGGGGAGCTGTTTTTT
TRBV7-9,TRBJ2-2,.,.,CANSLTSSEGTGELFF,TGTGCCAACAGCCTCACATCTAGCGAGGGCACCGGGGAGCTGTTTTTT
TRBV6-6,TRBJ1-2,.,TRBD1,CASSYRTGRNYGYTF,TGTGCCAGCAGTTACAGGACAGGGAGGAACTATGGCTACACCTTC
TRBV30,TRBJ1-1,.,.,CAWSGLTEAFF,TGTGCCTGGAGCGGTCTCACTGAAGCTTTCTTT
TRBV18,TRBJ1-4,.,.,CASSPGAGEKLFF,TGTGCCAGCTCACCAGGGGCGGGTGAAAAACTGTTTTTT
TRBV19,TRBJ1-1,many,TRBD1,CASSGTGPITEAFF,TGTGCCAGCTCCGGGACAGGGCCGATCACTGAAGCTTTCTTT
TRBV6-5,TRBJ1-5,.,.,CASSSDRGTDYSNQPQHF,TGTGCCAGCAGTTCCGATCGTGGGACCGACTATAGCAATCAGCCCCAGCATTTT
TRBV12-3/TRBV12-4,TRBJ1-2,.,TRBD1,CAISGTGRTNYGYTF,TGTGCCATCAGTGGGACAGGGCGAACTAACTATGGCTACACCTTC
TRBV19,TRBJ1-6,.,.,CASSSRKGDNSPLHF,TGTGCCAGTAGTTCCCGTAAAGGAGATAATTCACCCCTCCACTTT
TRBV6-5,TRBJ2-2,.,TRBD1,CASRPQTGGQGATGELFF,TGTGCCAGCAGACCACAGACAGGGGGCCAGGGGGCCACCGGGGAGCTGTTTTTT
TRBV27,TRBJ2-5,many,TRBD2,CASSLKWSMLRSSGRETQYF,TGTGCCAGCAGTTTAAAGTGGTCGATGCTTCGGTCTAGCGGGAGAGAGACCCAGTACTTC
TRBV20-1,TRBJ2-3,few,TRBD2,CSAREPSGRTSTDTQYF,TGCAGTGCTAGAGAACCTAGCGGGAGGACTAGCACAGATACGCAGTATTTT
TRBV6-2/TRBV6-3,TRBJ1-5,.,.,CASRVDRNNQPQHF,TGTGCCAGCAGGGTTGACAGGAACAATCAGCCCCAGCATTTT
TRBV29-1,TRBJ1-1,many,.,CSALQGEAFF,TGCAGCGCCTTACAGGGTGAAGCTTTCTTT
TRBV24-1,TRBJ1-1,few,.,CATQGHSNTEAFF,TGTGCCACCCAAGGACACTCGAACACTGAAGCTTTCTTT
TRBV19,TRBJ1-2,few,.,CASRLDSFYGYTF,TGTGCCAGTAGGCTTGACAGTTTCTATGGCTACACCTTC
TRBV19,TRBJ2-7,many,.,CASSKQTISYEQYF,TGTGCCAGTAGTAAACAGACGATCTCCTACGAGCAGTACTTC
TRBV19,TRBJ1-3,few,TRBD1,CASSATSGQGSGNTIYF,TGTGCCAGTAGTGCAACGTCGGGACAGGGCTCTGGAAACACCATATATTTT
TRBV12-3/TRBV12-4,TRBJ1-5,.,.,CASSFPGYDSNQPQHF,TGTGCCAGCAGTTTCCCGGGCTACGATAGCAATCAGCCCCAGCATTTT
TRBV19,TRBJ1-1,medium-sized,TRBD1,CASRLQGASTEAFF,TGTGCCAGTAGGCTACAGGGGGCTAGTACTGAAGCTTTCTTT
TRBV20-1,TRBJ2-5,.,TRBD2,CSARRGGGFTAQYF,TGCAGTGCTAGGCGGGGGGGCGGCTTTACGGCCCAGTACTTC
TRBV12-3/TRBV12-4,TRBJ2-3,.,.,CASSTGAARTDTQYF,TGTGCCAGCAGTACCGGGGCGGCCCGCACAGATACGCAGTATTTT
TRBV19,TRBJ2-7,medium-sized,.,CASSGGPSYEQYF,TGTGCCAGTAGTGGCGGGCCTTCCTACGAGCAGTACTTC
TRBV12-3/TRBV12-4,TRBJ2-5,few,.,CASSYWGQETQYF,TGTGCCAGCAGTTACTGGGGCCAAGAGACCCAGTACTTC
TRBV5-1,TRBJ2-5,.,.,CASSLDLGIRGVGETQYF,TGCGCCAGCAGCTTAGACCTCGGAATTAGGGGAGTAGGGGAGACCCAGTACTTC
TRBV12-3/TRBV12-4,TRBJ2-5,medium-sized,.,CASSLGETQYF,TGTGCCAGCAGTTTAGGAGAGACCCAGTACTTC
TRBV6-5,TRBJ1-2,few,.,CASSLSANYGYTF,TGTGCCAGCAGCTTAAGTGCTAACTATGGCTACACCTTC
TRBV12-3/TRBV12-4,TRBJ2-1,few,TRBD1,CASGSGTGRGNEQFF,TGTGCCAGCGGCTCCGGGACAGGGCGGGGCAATGAGCAGTTCTTC
TRBV4-3,TRBJ1-4,few,.,CASSQDGASNEKLFF,TGCGCCAGCAGCCAAGATGGCGCGAGTAATGAAAAACTGTTTTTT
TRBV6-6,TRBJ2-3,many,.,CASSQTSDTQYF,TGTGCCAGCAGCCAGACTTCAGATACGCAGTATTTT
TRBV15,TRBJ2-7,medium-sized,.,CATRNPTPGTAEQYF,TGTGCCACCCGGAACCCCACGCCCGGGACGGCAGAGCAGTACTTC
TRBV6-5,TRBJ2-5,.,TRBD2,CASNGAGGWETQYF,TGTGCCAGCAACGGGGCGGGAGGATGGGAGACCCAGTACTTC
TRBV5-8,TRBJ2-1,.,.,CASSTRLVSSYNEQFF,TGTGCCAGCAGCACTCGACTAGTAAGCTCCTACAATGAGCAGTTCTTC
TRBV20-1,TRBJ2-2,.,.,CSARDTRDLRTGELFF,TGCAGTGCTAGAGATACTAGGGATCTCCGGACCGGGGAGCTGTTTTTT
TRBV6-2/TRBV6-3,TRBJ2-3,.,.,CASTLVSGTRTQYF,TGTGCCAGCACTTTGGTCTCCGGGACTCGTACGCAGTATTTT
TRBV20-1,TRBJ2-5,once,.,CSARGGGETQYF,TGCAGTGCTAGGGGCGGTGGCGAGACCCAGTACTTC
TRBV19,TRBJ2-6,.,TRBD2,CASSMGSGGSSSGANVLTF,TGTGCCAGTAGTATGGGTAGCGGGGGGTCAAGCTCTGGGGCCAACGTCCTGACTTTC
TRBV12-3/TRBV12-4,TRBJ2-2,.,.,CASSFSRNTGELFF,TGTGCCAGCAGTTTCTCCAGGAACACCGGGGAGCTGTTTTTT
TRBV20-1,TRBJ2-3,.,.,CSAGPRGTDTQYF,TGCAGTGCTGGACCACGAGGCACAGATACGCAGTATTTT
TRBV6-5,TRBJ1-2,.,TRBD1,CASSSSTGDGYTF,TGTGCCAGCAGTTCCTCGACAGGGGATGGCTACACCTTC
TRBV6-2/TRBV6-3,TRBJ2-2,few,TRBD2,CASSYSGIRRDTGELFF,TGTGCCAGCAGTTATAGCGGGATACGTCGTGACACCGGGGAGCTGTTTTTT
TRBV5-1,TRBJ1-2,few,.,CASSLQGYGYTF,TGCGCCAGCAGCTTACAGGGATACGGCTACACCTTC
TRBV19,TRBJ1-5,.,.,CASSVPNSANQPQHF,TGTGCCAGTAGTGTTCCCAATTCGGCAAATCAGCCCCAGCATTTT
TRBV27,TRBJ2-5,.,TRBD2,CASSKTSTSQETQYF,TGTGCCAGCAGTAAGACTAGCACCTCACAAGAGACCCAGTACTTC
TRBV7-2,TRBJ2-1,few,.,CASSLERAKQFF,TGTGCCAGCAGCTTAGAGCGGGCCAAGCAGTTCTTC
TRBV6-5,TRBJ2-3,.,.,CASTDPGGTQYF,TGTGCCAGCACCGACCCTGGTGGTACGCAGTATTTT
TRBV27,TRBJ2-3,medium-sized,TRBD1,CASSLSRDRATDTQYF,TGTGCCAGCAGTTTATCCCGGGACAGGGCGACAGATACGCAGTATTTT
TRBV6-2/TRBV6-3,TRBJ2-7,few,TRBD2,CASRGTSGARGYEQYF,TGTGCCAGCAGAGGGACTAGCGGGGCTAGGGGCTACGAGCAGTACTTC